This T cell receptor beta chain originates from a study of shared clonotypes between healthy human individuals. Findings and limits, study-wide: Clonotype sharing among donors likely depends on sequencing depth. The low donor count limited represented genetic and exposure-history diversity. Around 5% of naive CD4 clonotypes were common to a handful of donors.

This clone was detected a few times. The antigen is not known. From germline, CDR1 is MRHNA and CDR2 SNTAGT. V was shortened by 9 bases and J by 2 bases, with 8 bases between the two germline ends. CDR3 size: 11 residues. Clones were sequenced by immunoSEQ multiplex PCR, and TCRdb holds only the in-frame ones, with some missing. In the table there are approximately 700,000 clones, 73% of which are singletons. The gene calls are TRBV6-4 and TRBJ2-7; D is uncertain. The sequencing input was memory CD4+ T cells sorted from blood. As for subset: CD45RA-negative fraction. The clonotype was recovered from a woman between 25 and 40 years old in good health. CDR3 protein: CARTETYEQYF. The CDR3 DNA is TGTGCCAGGACGGAAACCTACGAGCAGTACTTC.